A selection of T cell receptor beta chains follows, all from one sample in a study of T cell changes during pregnancy in multiple sclerosis. The method was immunoSEQ multiplex PCR; TCRdb's version includes in-frame clones alone and lacks a portion of them. The data show some 80,000 clones, 92% seen once. The starting material was peripheral blood, obtained before pregnancy. The receptor source for this set is a female donor with multiple sclerosis, enrolled in a pregnancy study. Both conserved end residues are part of each CDR3. The D gene is left open where the match is weak. Size tells how often a clone was seen (once, few, many) or the class of an expanded clone, and some rows leave it out.

TRBV28	NA	TRBJ2-7	NA	TGTGCCAGCAGTTCCACCAGCGGATTAAGATACGAGCAGTACTTC	CASSSTSGLRYEQYF
TRBV9	NA	TRBJ2-5	NA	TGTGCCAGCAGCGTAGGACACTTTTTAGAGACCCAGTACTTC	CASSVGHFLETQYF
TRBV18	NA	TRBJ1-4	NA	TGCAATACATCCGAGGAAGCTAATGAAAAACTGTTTTTT	CNTSEEANEKLFF
TRBV11-2	NA	TRBJ2-1	NA	TGTGCCAGCAGCTTAGACTATCTCAATGAGCAGTTCTTC	CASSLDYLNEQFF
TRBV27	TRBD1	TRBJ2-5	NA	TGTGCCAGCAGAAGACAGGGGGCCCTCGAGACCCAGTACTTC	CASRRQGALETQYF
TRBV28	NA	TRBJ2-7	NA	TGTGCCAGCAGTTTGGTAGCGTCGCACGAGCAGTACTTC	CASSLVASHEQYF
TRBV19	NA	TRBJ2-1	NA	TGTGCCAGTAGTATATACCGAGACAGAAGAAATGAGCAGTTCTTC	CASSIYRDRRNEQFF
TRBV5-1	NA	TRBJ2-7	NA	TGCGCCAGCAGCTTGGAGCAGGTGGCCTCCTACGAGCAGTACTTC	CASSLEQVASYEQYF
TRBV10-3	NA	TRBJ1-5	few	TGTGCCATCAGTGACCCCCCCGGGGGACCCGGTAATCAGCCCCAGCATTTT	CAISDPPGGPGNQPQHF
TRBV5-1	TRBD2	TRBJ2-1	NA	TGCGCCAGCAGCTTGGAGCTAGCGGGAGTAGCGAATGAGCAGTTCTTC	CASSLELAGVANEQFF
TRBV28	TRBD2	TRBJ2-1	once	TGTGCCAGCGTCCCCACTAGCGGGATTTCAAATGAGCAGTTCTTC	CASVPTSGISNEQFF
TRBV11-3	NA	TRBJ2-1	NA	TGTGCCAGCAGCAGAGACAGGGAGGTGAGCAATGAGCAGTTCTTC	CASSRDREVSNEQFF
TRBV7-9	TRBD1	TRBJ1-1	NA	TGTGCCAGCAGCTTCGGCGGGACAGGAGCTTTCTTT	CASSFGGTGAFF
TRBV7-3	TRBD2	TRBJ2-1	NA	TGTGCCAGCAGCCCCCCAGGACTAGCGGGAGCCAATGAGCAGTTCTTC	CASSPPGLAGANEQFF
TRBV4-2	TRBD1	TRBJ2-3	NA	TGTGCCAGCAGCCAAGTTGGGGACAGGGGAGCCGATACGCAGTATTTT	CASSQVGDRGADTQYF
TRBV28	NA	TRBJ2-7	once	TGTGCCAGCAGTCATCAGGCCGTCGCCTACGAGCAGTACTTC	CASSHQAVAYEQYF
TRBV18	TRBD2	TRBJ2-5	NA	TGTGCCAGCTCACCACGACTAGCGGGAGTGTTTGGAGAGACCCAGTACTTC	CASSPRLAGVFGETQYF
TRBV2	NA	TRBJ1-4	NA	TGTGCCAGCAGTGAGGCAGGCCCCGAAAAACTGTTTTTT	CASSEAGPEKLFF
TRBV28	TRBD1	TRBJ1-5	few	TGTGCCAGCAGTAAGGGACAGGTACACAATCAGCCCCAGCATTTT	CASSKGQVHNQPQHF
TRBV28	NA	TRBJ2-7	once	TGTGCCAGCAGTTTATCCGGGGGCTACGAGCAGTACTTC	CASSLSGGYEQYF
TRBV5-1	TRBD2	TRBJ2-3	NA	TGCGCCAGCAGTGGGACTAGCTCGACAGATACGCAGTATTTT	CASSGTSSTDTQYF
TRBV6-6	TRBD2	TRBJ2-5	NA	TGTGCCAGCTACAAAACGGCGGGAGCCGGAGAGACCCAGTACTTC	CASYKTAGAGETQYF
TRBV5-6	NA	TRBJ2-2	NA	TGTGCCAGCAGCCTTGGAATGGCTAGCTCCTCCGGGGAGCTGTTTTTT	CASSLGMASSSGELFF
TRBV2	TRBD2	TRBJ2-2	NA	TGTGCCAGCAAACGGACTAGCGGGAGAGGGGGCACCGGGGAGCTGTTTTTT	CASKRTSGRGGTGELFF